Following are 29 T cell receptor beta chains from one sample sequenced in a study of blood T cell repertoires in COVID-19. TCRdb's table, derived via immunoSEQ multiplex PCR, lists solely in-frame clones and lacks some. The sample has a few hundred thousand clones; 80% to 85% are singletons. Sequenced input: peripheral blood. The source is a person between 65 and 79 years old with COVID-19, enrolled during active disease.

As for this clone: The sample contains more than one DNA sequence encoding this CDR3. The chain uses TRBV5-1 and TRBJ2-5; 13 bases line up with TRBD2. Trimming cost V 4 bases and J 4 bases; bases outside gene matches: 1. The V gene's germline CDR1 is SGHRS and CDR2 YFSETQ. The CDR3 runs 14 residues. DNA of the CDR3: TGCGCCAGCAGCCGGACTAGCGGGGGAGAGACCCAGTACTTC. Amino acids: CASSRTSGGETQYF.

This clone was observed a single time. The V and J genes are TRBV4-2 and TRBJ1-3, with 8 bases aligning to TRBD1. The germline V gene has CDR1 LGHNA and CDR2 YNFKEQ. Trimming removed 3 bases from V and 6 bases from J; junction bases left unmatched: 7. The CDR3 runs to 15 residues. CDR3 coding DNA: TGTGCCAGCAGCCAGGACGACAGGGGCTCAAACACCATATATTTT. Protein sequence: CASSQDDRGSNTIYF.

V is TRBV5-5 and J is TRBJ2-5; 9 bases line up with TRBD1. CDR3 size: 18 residues. Germline loops: CDR1 SGHKS, CDR2 YYEKEE (reference sequence). V was pared by 4 bases and J by 5 bases, with 18 bases of the junction left unmatched. The CDR3 is CASSRVGRDRVLRETQYF. The CDR3 DNA is TGTGCCAGCAGCCGCGTAGGTCGGGACAGGGTGTTGCGGGAGACCCAGTACTTC. The entire variable domain, with the rest obtained from reference TRBV5-5 and TRBJ2-5, is as follows: DAGVTQSPTHLIKTRGQQVTLRCSPISGHKSVSWYQQVLGQGPQFIFQYYEKEERGRGNFPDRFSARQFPNYSSELNVNALLLGDSALYLCASSRVGRDRVLRETQYFGPGTRLLVL.

There are a few counts of this clone. J is TRBJ1-3 and V is TRBV4-2; 7 bases match TRBD1. The J segment lost 3 bases and the V segment lost 0 bases, leaving 2 bases of the junction unmatched. CDR1 is LGHNA and CDR2 is YNFKEQ in the germline V gene. CDR3 length: 15 residues. The CDR3: CASSQEGQSGNTIYF. In DNA, the CDR3 is TGTGCCAGCAGCCAAGAGGGACAGAGTGGAAACACCATATATTTT.

This clone was observed a single time. J is TRBJ2-2 and V is TRBV19, with 7 bases matching TRBD1. The V gene's germline CDR1 is LNHDA and CDR2 SQIVND (reference sequence). CDR3 length equals 14 residues. With 4 bases clipped from V and 3 bases from J, the junction kept 2 bases outside the gene matches. The CDR3 coding sequence is TGTGCCAGTAGTAGACAGGGATACACCGGGGAGCTGTTTTTT. Translation: CASSRQGYTGELFF.

This chain connects TRBV7-6 to TRBJ2-1, with 14 bases aligning to TRBD2. The CDR3 covers 15 residues. Trimming removed 5 bases from V and 10 bases from J; junction bases left unmatched: 7. Per the germline V gene, CDR1 is SGHVS and CDR2 is FNYEAQ. CDR3 bases: TGTGCCAGCAGCCCACCCGGACTAGCGGGGGGAGAGCAGTTCTTC. Translated, it gives CASSPPGLAGGEQFF.

The chain recombines TRBV2 with TRBJ2-7; 12 bases map to TRBD2. V was pared by 3 bases and J by 4 bases, with 1 base of the junction left unmatched. This CDR3 contains 14 residues. Germline-derived CDR1 and CDR2 are SNHLY and FYNNEI. Here the CDR3 DNA reads TGTGCCAGCAGTGAGACTAGCGGGAGTTACGAGCAGTACTTC. Encoded protein: CASSETSGSYEQYF.

The chain couples TRBV7-9 to TRBJ1-6, with a tentative D call TRBD1 (6 bases). The CDR3 sequence is 15 residues long. From germline, CDR1 is SEHNR and CDR2 FQNEAQ (reference sequence). With 5 bases removed from V and 8 bases from J, the gap between germline ends came to 16 bases. This CDR3 is CASSKRTDLDSPLHF. In nucleotides, the CDR3 is TGTGCCAGCAGCAAGAGGACAGACCTCGATTCACCCCTCCACTTT.

V gene TRBV7-9 combines with J gene TRBJ2-4, with D possibly TRBD1 on 6 matching bases. The CDR3 runs to 16 residues. Per germline, CDR1 SEHNR and CDR2 FQNEAQ (reference sequence). V shed 3 bases and J shed 5 bases, with 17 bases lying between them. CDR3 in DNA: TGTGCCAGCAGCTTGACACAGGGAATTAAGGAAAACATTCAGTACTTC. It translates to CASSLTQGIKENIQYF.

V is TRBV12-3 or TRBV12-4 and J is TRBJ1-2, with TRBD1 as a possible D gene (6 bases). V dropped 6 bases and J dropped 4 bases, with 9 bases sitting between them. This CDR3 contains 12 residues. The CDR3 DNA reads as TGTGCCAGCAGCAGGGGCGGCTATGGCTACACCTTC. Protein: CASSRGGYGYTF.

V gene TRBV24-1 combines with J gene TRBJ2-7, with D possibly being TRBD1 (6 bases). V lost 4 bases and J 4 bases, leaving 16 bases between the germline ends. This CDR3 comprises 15 residues. From germline, CDR1 is KGHDR and CDR2 SFDVKD. DNA of the CDR3: TGTGCCACCAGTGACTCTGGTCAGGGGAAGTACGAGCAGTACTTC. This encodes CATSDSGQGKYEQYF.

This clone was recorded only once. The chain joins TRBV5-8 to TRBJ1-1; TRBD1 matches at 7 bases. There are 15 residues in the CDR3. The trim removed 3 bases at V and 0 bases at J, leaving 5 bases unmatched. Germline V gene lookup returns CDR1 SGHTS and CDR2 YDEGEE. CDR3 in DNA: TGTGCCAGCAGCTCCGGACAGGTGATGAACACTGAAGCTTTCTTT. It encodes CASSSGQVMNTEAFF. Based on the CDR3 plus reference TRBV5-8 and TRBJ1-1, the full variable domain is EAGVTQSPTHLIKTRGQQATLRCSPISGHTSVYWYQQALGLGLQFLLWYDEGEERNRGNFPPRFSGRQFPNYSSELNVNALELEDSALYLCASSSGQVMNTEAFFGQGTRLTVV.

The chain employs TRBV7-9 and TRBJ2-5, with D tentatively TRBD2 (5 bases). Germline values: CDR1 SEHNR, CDR2 FQNEAQ (reference sequence). The CDR3 sequence is 15 residues long. Trimming removed 2 bases at V and 1 base at J, with 11 bases between. CDR3 protein: CASSLPRGFQETQYF. CDR3 DNA: TGTGCCAGCAGCTTACCCCGAGGGTTCCAAGAGACCCAGTACTTC.

This chain joins TRBV19 and TRBJ2-1; 9 positions agree with TRBD2. V lost 7 bases to trimming and J lost 4 bases; unmatched junction nucleotides: 5. The length of the CDR3 is 14 residues. Germline-derived CDR1 and CDR2 are LNHDA and SQIVND (reference sequence). Written as DNA, the CDR3 is TGTGCCAGTATGAAACTAGCGGGTTACAATGAGCAGTTCTTC. Translation: CASMKLAGYNEQFF.

The chain links TRBV27 to TRBJ2-1, with 7 bases lining up with TRBD2. Germline V CDR1 and CDR2: MNHEY, SMNVEV (reference sequence). This CDR3 is 13 amino acids long. V shed 2 bases and J 7 bases; nucleotides not matched to a gene: 2. Here the CDR3 DNA reads TGTGCCAGCAGTTTAGGACTAGGAAATGAGCAGTTCTTC. It translates to CASSLGLGNEQFF.

The J gene is TRBJ2-1, the V gene TRBV7-2; TRBD2 aligns across 10 bases. V shed 4 bases, J shed 1 base, and the junction held 7 bases outside the gene matches. CDR1 SGHTA and CDR2 FQGNSA come from the germline V gene. This CDR3 has 17 amino acids. The CDR3 protein is CASSSRVAGGSYNEQFF. The CDR3 DNA is TGTGCCAGCAGCTCCCGGGTAGCGGGGGGTTCCTACAATGAGCAGTTCTTC.

This clone appeared once. The chain recombines TRBV27 with TRBJ2-2, with 12 bases that match TRBD1. CDR1 is MNHEY, CDR2 SMNVEV, per germline (reference sequence). The CDR3 sequence is 16 residues long. J was trimmed by 13 bases and V by 8 bases; bases with no gene match: 17. CDR3 in amino acids: CASRDQTGTGGGGLFF. The CDR3 coding sequence is TGTGCCAGCCGGGACCAGACCGGGACAGGGGGCGGTGGGCTGTTTTTT.

This clone was counted a single time. This rearrangement joins TRBV19 to TRBJ1-2, with a possible D match to TRBD1 (5 bases). With 1 base removed from V and 2 bases from J, the gap between germline ends came to 11 bases. The CDR3 runs 15 residues. CDR1 and CDR2 from the germline V gene are LNHDA and SQIVND (reference sequence). CDR3 nucleotide sequence: TGTGCCAGTAGTATAGGGCCAGGGCAGAACTATGGCTACACCTTC. Translating it yields CASSIGPGQNYGYTF.

This clone has more than one count but fewer than ten. This rearrangement joins TRBV9 to TRBJ1-6, with 7 bases that match TRBD1. With 0 bases clipped from V and 10 bases from J, the junction kept 4 bases outside the gene matches. Per the germline V gene, CDR1 is SGDLS and CDR2 is YYNGEE. This CDR3 is built from 14 residues. For the CDR3, the DNA is TGTGCCAGCAGCGTAGGGCCAGGGGGATCACCCCTCCACTTT. It encodes CASSVGPGGSPLHF.

V usage is TRBV15 and J usage is TRBJ1-1; the D gene is possibly TRBD1 (5 bases). CDR1 is LNHNV and CDR2 is YYDKDF in the germline V gene (reference sequence). The CDR3 sequence is 14 residues long. V was cut by 7 bases and J by 5 bases, with 17 bases left in between. The CDR3 is CATTLQDSGTEAFF. The CDR3 region has the DNA TGTGCCACCACCCTTCAAGACAGCGGGACTGAAGCTTTCTTT.

The CDR3 DNA reads TGTGCCAGCAGTTTAACGACAGGGAATATATACGAGCAGTACTTC. This codes for CASSLTTGNIYEQYF. This chain connects TRBV27 to TRBJ2-7; TRBD1 agrees at 7 bases. The germline V gene encodes CDR1 MNHEY and CDR2 SMNVEV (reference sequence). This CDR3 region has 15 residues. Trimming at V came to 2 bases and at J to 4 bases, leaving 8 bases not matched to a gene.

The chain recombines TRBV11-3 with TRBJ2-3; D not resolved. CDR3 length: 13 amino acids. The germline gives CDR1 SGHNT, CDR2 YENEEA. V lost 0 bases to trimming and J lost 5 bases, with 6 bases between them. As DNA, the CDR3 is TGTGCCAGCAGCTTAGATCCGGGAGATACGCAGTATTTT. Translating it yields CASSLDPGDTQYF.

This clone came up a few times. The J gene is TRBJ2-7, the V gene TRBV27; D might be TRBD2 (5 bases). Trimming stripped 5 bases from V and 0 bases from J, with 17 bases between. There are 16 residues in the CDR3. From germline, CDR1 is MNHEY and CDR2 SMNVEV (reference sequence). The CDR3 here is CASSPSGRPSSYEQYF. CDR3 sequence (DNA): TGTGCCAGCAGTCCAAGCGGACGGCCCAGCTCCTACGAGCAGTACTTC.

This clone was seen more than once but under ten times. The chain recombines TRBV29-1 with TRBJ1-1; 12 nucleotides align to TRBD1. With V trimmed by 1 base and J by 4 bases, 10 bases remained unmatched. Germline CDR1 is SQVTM and CDR2 is ANQGSEA. CDR3 length: 17 amino acids. CDR3 loop: CSVEGAGTGGAGTEAFF. DNA of the CDR3: TGCAGCGTTGAAGGCGCCGGGACAGGGGGCGCGGGCACTGAAGCTTTCTTT.

This rearrangement joins TRBV7-2 to TRBJ2-1; D unclear. The V gene lost 0 bases and the J gene lost 5 bases, with 8 bases spanning the gap. This CDR3 spans 14 amino acids. Germline V CDR1 and CDR2: SGHTA, FQGNSA. The chain's CDR3 is CASSLAMRDNEQFF. DNA of the CDR3: TGTGCCAGCAGCTTAGCCATGCGCGACAATGAGCAGTTCTTC.

The J gene is TRBJ2-7, the V gene TRBV5-1; TRBD2 aligns across 7 bases. CDR1 and CDR2 (germline): SGHRS, YFSETQ. With 0 bases clipped from V and 3 bases from J, the junction kept 6 bases outside the gene matches. This CDR3 region has 15 residues. In DNA form, the CDR3 reads TGCGCCAGCAGCTTGGGGGCTAGCGGAGACTACGAGCAGTACTTC. It codes for CASSLGASGDYEQYF.

This clone occurred a few times. The chain carries TRBV7-2 and TRBJ1-1, with TRBD1 matching 9 bases. Germline loops: CDR1 SGHTA, CDR2 FQGNSA. The CDR3 is 16 residues long. V was clipped by 1 base and J by 5 bases; unmatched bases: 8. The CDR3 nucleotides are TGTGCCAGCAGCTTAGTTCTTCGACAGGGGGTAACTGAAGCTTTCTTT. Residues: CASSLVLRQGVTEAFF.

V usage is TRBV9 and J usage is TRBJ1-4, with 8 bases that match TRBD1. The germline gives CDR1 SGDLS, CDR2 YYNGEE. This CDR3 is 15 amino acids long. The trim removed 3 bases at V and 8 bases at J, leaving 9 bases unmatched. CDR3 residues: CASSAPGGGREKLFF. The CDR3 DNA sequence: TGTGCCAGCAGCGCCCCAGGGGGCGGTAGGGAAAAACTGTTTTTT. The variable domain in full, with the rest retrieved from reference TRBV9 and TRBJ1-4, is DSGVTQTPKHLITATGQRVTLRCSPRSGDLSVYWYQQSLDQGLQFLIQYYNGEERAKGNILERFSAQQFPDLHSELNLSSLELGDSALYFCASSAPGGGREKLFFGSGTQLSVL.

V and J are TRBV13 and TRBJ2-2, with 8 nucleotides matching TRBD2. The CDR3 runs to 15 residues. CDR1 PRHDT and CDR2 FYEKMQ come from the germline V gene (reference sequence). V dropped 4 bases and J dropped 4; count of bases not matched to a gene: 5. CDR3 DNA: TGTGCCAGCAGCTCACGCCGGGGGGGCACCGGGGAGCTGTTTTTT. Protein sequence: CASSSRRGGTGELFF.